This T cell receptor (beta chain) originates from a study of spatial heterogeneity in lung cancer. Overall study context: Each unique TCR and UMI combination was seen more than ten times on average in raw reads.

Carried by each TCR cDNA molecule was a unique molecular identifier. TCRdb fed the 5' RACE reads into MiXCR, producing one record per CDR3 protein. Here the sample spans about 36,000 distinct CDR3 sequences, approximately 5.2% being singletons. This clonotype was seen many times. Antigen: not known. Between the trimmed V and J ends, which lost 8 bases and 2 bases, there was a span of 11 bases. Germline V gene sequence: CDR1 LNHDA, CDR2 SQIVND (reference sequence). The CDR3 consists of 13 residues. Time point given: sample taken at primary tumor resection. Tumor, nontumor lung or frozen PBMC supplied whole RNA that was sequenced unsorted. The donor group consisted of around 77 patients who had untreated, early-stage non-small cell lung cancer. Study-wide findings and caveats: Blood carried ubiquitous expanded tumor TCRs more at resection than follow-up.

Sequences were derived from PBMCs, sampled at surgery. The receptor was isolated from a female donor with early-stage non-small cell lung cancer. This sequence joins TRBV19 and TRBJ2-3; D uncertain. The CDR3 loop reads CASSSFSTDTQYF. CDR3 nucleotides: TGTGCCAGTTCTAGTTTTTCCACAGATACGCAGTATTTT.